These T cell receptor beta chains were read from a single sample in a study of shared clonotypes between healthy human individuals. Produced via immunoSEQ multiplex PCR; TCRdb's table is partial and in-frame only. The sample gives more than 400,000 clones, 70% to 80% of which show up once; about 12% is in the top ten. Material: PBMCs. Every receptor here comes from a woman in her 40s in good health. Some clones in this sample may be carry-over from other donors' samples. Both conserved end residues are part of each CDR3.

v_gene	CDR3aa
TRBV28	CASSRLPGAHTEAFF
TRBV10-3	CAIRNPPGTVHYLGYTF
TRBV30	CAWSVRRLAGGDEQYF
TRBV19	CATSTGGMDTQYF
TRBV18	CASVPGQGDTEAFF
TRBV5-6	CASRPGSSGNTIYF
TRBV7-9	CASSPPGWVSSGNTIYF
TRBV15	CATSRDVGYGYTF
TRBV10-3	CAIRMEVANYGYTF
TRBV18	CASSPPGSLNSYEQYF
TRBV4-2	CASSQERWLAGGSYEQYF
TRBV19	CASNGGLDTGELFF
TRBV15	CATSRDTQGVSGANVLTF
TRBV11-2	CASSPVDRGTNEQFF
TRBV4-2	CASTQYPGRPGGELFF
TRBV28	CASSWAAYNSPLHF